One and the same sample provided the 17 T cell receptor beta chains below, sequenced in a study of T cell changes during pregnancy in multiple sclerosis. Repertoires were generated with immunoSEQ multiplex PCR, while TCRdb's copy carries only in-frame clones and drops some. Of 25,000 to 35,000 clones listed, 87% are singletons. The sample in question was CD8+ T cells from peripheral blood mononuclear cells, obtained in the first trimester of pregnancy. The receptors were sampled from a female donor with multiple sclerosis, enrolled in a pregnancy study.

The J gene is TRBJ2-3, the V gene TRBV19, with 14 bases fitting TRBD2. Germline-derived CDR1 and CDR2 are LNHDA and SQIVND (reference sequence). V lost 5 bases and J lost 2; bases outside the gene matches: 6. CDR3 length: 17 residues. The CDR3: CASSAGLAGGYTDTQYF. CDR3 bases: TGTGCCAGTAGTGCCGGACTAGCGGGGGGATACACAGATACGCAGTATTTT.

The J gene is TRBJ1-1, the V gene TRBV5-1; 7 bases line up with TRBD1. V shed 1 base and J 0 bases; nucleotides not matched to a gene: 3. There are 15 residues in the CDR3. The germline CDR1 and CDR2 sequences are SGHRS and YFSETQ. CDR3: CASSLRGQMNTEAFF. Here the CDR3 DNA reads TGCGCCAGCAGCTTGAGGGGACAGATGAACACTGAAGCTTTCTTT. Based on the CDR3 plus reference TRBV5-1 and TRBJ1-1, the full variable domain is KAGVTQTPRYLIKTRGQQVTLSCSPISGHRSVSWYQQTPGQGLQFLFEYFSETQRNKGNFPGRFSGRQFSNSRSEMNVSTLELGDSALYLCASSLRGQMNTEAFFGQGTRLTVV.

For the CDR3, the DNA is TGTGCCAGCAGCACCGGTGGTGGCACTGAAGCTTTCTTT. Translated, it gives CASSTGGGTEAFF. The chain couples TRBV5-4 to TRBJ1-1; D remains unclear. CDR1 and CDR2 (germline): SGHNT, YYREEE (reference sequence). This CDR3 is built from 13 residues. Trimming removed 4 bases from V and 4 bases from J, with 11 bases in between.

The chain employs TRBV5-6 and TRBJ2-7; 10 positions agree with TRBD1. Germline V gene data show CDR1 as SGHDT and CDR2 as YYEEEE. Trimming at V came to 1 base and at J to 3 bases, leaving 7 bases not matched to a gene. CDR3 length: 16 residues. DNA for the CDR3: TGTGCCAGCAGCTTGTTTTTGGGACAGGGGCACTACGAGCAGTACTTC. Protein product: CASSLFLGQGHYEQYF.

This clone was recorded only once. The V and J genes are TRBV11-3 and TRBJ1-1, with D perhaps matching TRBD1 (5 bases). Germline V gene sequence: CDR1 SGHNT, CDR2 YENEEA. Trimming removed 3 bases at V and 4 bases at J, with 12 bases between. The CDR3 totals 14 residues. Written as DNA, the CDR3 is TGTGCCAGCAGCTTCAAAGGGGTATTCACTGAAGCTTTCTTT. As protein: CASSFKGVFTEAFF.

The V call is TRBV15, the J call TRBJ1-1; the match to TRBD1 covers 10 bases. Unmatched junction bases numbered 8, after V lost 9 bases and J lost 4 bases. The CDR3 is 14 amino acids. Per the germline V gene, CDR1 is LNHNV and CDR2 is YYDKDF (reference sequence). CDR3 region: CATTRTGGVTEAFF. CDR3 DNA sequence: TGTGCCACTACCAGGACAGGGGGAGTCACTGAAGCTTTCTTT.

Here the CDR3 DNA reads TGTGCCACCAACCGTCGGGGACAACGAAATTCACCCCTCCACTTT. Its protein product is CATNRRGQRNSPLHF. The chain uses TRBV5-4 and TRBJ1-6, with a possible D match to TRBD1 (6 bases). The CDR3 extends over 15 amino acids. Trimming took off 9 bases at V and 7 bases at J, with 20 bases between the two ends. Germline CDR1 SGHNT, CDR2 YYREEE (reference sequence).

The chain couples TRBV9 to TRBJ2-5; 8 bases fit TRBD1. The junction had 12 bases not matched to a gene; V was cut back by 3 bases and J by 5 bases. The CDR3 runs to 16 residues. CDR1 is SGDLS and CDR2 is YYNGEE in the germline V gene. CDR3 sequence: CASSAESTGEGETQYF. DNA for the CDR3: TGTGCCAGCAGCGCCGAGTCGACAGGGGAAGGTGAGACCCAGTACTTC.

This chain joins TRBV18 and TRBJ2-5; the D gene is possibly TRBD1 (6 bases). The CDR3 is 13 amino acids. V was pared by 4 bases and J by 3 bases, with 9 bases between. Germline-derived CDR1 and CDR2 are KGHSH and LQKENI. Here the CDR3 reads CASSRNREETQYF. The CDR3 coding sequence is TGTGCCAGCTCACGGAACAGGGAAGAGACCCAGTACTTC.

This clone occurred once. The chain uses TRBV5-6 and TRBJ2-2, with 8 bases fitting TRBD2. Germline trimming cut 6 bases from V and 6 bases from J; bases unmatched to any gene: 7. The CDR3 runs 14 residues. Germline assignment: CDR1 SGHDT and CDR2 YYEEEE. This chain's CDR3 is CASTSGSLPGELFF. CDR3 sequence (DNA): TGTGCCAGCACCAGCGGGAGTCTTCCCGGGGAGCTGTTTTTT.

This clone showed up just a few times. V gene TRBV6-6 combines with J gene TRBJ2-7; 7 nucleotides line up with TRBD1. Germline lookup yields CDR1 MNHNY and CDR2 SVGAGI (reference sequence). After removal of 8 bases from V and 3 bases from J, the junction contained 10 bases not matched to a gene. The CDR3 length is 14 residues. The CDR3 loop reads CASDTGGQLYEQYF. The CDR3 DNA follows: TGTGCCAGCGATACTGGGGGACAGCTCTACGAGCAGTACTTC.

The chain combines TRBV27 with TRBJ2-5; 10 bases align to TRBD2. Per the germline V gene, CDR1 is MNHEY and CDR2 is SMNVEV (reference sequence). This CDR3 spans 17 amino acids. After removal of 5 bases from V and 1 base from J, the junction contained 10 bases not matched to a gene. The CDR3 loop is CASSLVLAGGPQETQYF. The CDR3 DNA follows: TGTGCCAGCAGTCTGGTTTTAGCGGGGGGCCCCCAAGAGACCCAGTACTTC.

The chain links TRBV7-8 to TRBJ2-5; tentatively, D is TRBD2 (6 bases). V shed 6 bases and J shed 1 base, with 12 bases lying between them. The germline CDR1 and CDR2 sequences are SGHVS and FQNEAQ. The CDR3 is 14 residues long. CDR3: CASRIAVGQETQYF. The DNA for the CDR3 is TGTGCCAGCAGGATAGCGGTGGGCCAAGAGACCCAGTACTTC. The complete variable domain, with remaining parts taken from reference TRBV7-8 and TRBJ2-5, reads GAGVSQSPRYKVAKRGQDVALRCDPISGHVSLFWYQQALGQGPEFLTYFQNEAQLDKSGLPSDRFFAERPEGSVSTLKIQRTQQEDSAVYLCASRIAVGQETQYFGPGTRLLVL.

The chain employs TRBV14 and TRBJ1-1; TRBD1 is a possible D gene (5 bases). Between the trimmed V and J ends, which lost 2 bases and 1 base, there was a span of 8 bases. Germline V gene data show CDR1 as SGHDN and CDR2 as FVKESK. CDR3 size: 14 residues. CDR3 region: CASSQKTGNTEAFF. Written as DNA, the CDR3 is TGTGCCAGCAGCCAAAAAACAGGGAACACTGAAGCTTTCTTT.

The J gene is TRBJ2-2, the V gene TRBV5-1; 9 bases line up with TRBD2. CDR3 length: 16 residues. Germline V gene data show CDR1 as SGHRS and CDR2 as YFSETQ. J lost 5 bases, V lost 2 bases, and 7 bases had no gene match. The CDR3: CASSFRLAGITGELFF. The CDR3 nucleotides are TGCGCCAGCAGCTTTAGGCTAGCGGGGATTACCGGGGAGCTGTTTTTT.

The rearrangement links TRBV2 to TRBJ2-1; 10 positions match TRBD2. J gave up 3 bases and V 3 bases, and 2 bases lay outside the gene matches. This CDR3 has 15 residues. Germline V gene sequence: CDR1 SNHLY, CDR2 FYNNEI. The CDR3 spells CASSESSGSYNEQFF. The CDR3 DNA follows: TGTGCCAGCAGTGAGTCTAGCGGGAGCTACAATGAGCAGTTCTTC.

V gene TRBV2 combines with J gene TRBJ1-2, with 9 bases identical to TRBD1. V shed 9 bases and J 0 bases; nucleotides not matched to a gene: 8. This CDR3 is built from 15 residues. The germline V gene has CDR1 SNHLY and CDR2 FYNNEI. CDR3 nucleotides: TGTGCCAGGGGGGACAGGGCCTCTTCTAACTATGGCTACACCTTC. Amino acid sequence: CARGDRASSNYGYTF.